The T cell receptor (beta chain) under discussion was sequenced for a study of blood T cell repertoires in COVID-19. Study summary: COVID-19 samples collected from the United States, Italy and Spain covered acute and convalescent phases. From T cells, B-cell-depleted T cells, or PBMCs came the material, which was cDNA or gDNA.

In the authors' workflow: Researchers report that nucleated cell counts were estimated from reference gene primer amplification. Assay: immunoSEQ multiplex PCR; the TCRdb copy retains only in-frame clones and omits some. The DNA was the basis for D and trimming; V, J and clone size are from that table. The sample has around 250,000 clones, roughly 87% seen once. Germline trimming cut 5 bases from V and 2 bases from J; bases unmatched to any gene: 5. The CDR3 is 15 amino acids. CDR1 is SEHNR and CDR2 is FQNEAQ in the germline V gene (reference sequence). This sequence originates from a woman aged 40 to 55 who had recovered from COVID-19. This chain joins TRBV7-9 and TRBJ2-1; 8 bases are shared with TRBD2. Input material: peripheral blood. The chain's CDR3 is CASSPSGSPYNEQFF. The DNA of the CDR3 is TGTGCCAGCAGCCCGAGCGGGAGCCCCTACAATGAGCAGTTCTTC.